This entry describes one T cell receptor (beta chain). The antigen it binds to is not known. Nothing much larger sits one base from this clone, and base qualities are not available. The sample comes from a study of identifying expanded T cells in peripheral blood (dated by TCRdb to between 2018 and 2021). Background for the entire study: Separate aliquots of the same genomic DNA pool were sequenced to produce technical replicates, and four replicates were compared in pairs.

No immune events, such as infections, were documented for the healthy donors during the collection period. Healthy-donor blood repertoires served as a training cohort to calibrate time-dependent variance in a beta-binomial model of T-cell clone differential abundance. The training cohort was composed of approximately 10 healthy donors, 3 female and 7 male. On average the donors were about 40 years old, and their ages spanned roughly 25 to 70 years. Whole blood, obtained from a commercial supplier, was collected from each healthy donor at three time points spaced roughly 14 days apart. For immunosequencing, genomic DNA was extracted from unsorted whole blood. Summary of the overall study and its limitations: For all healthy donors, the variance in clone template counts between approximately 2-week samples rose significantly as total template count increased. Across all healthy-donor time intervals, the beta-binomial model significantly cut both the number of clones called differentially abundant and the false-positive rate. It was expected by the authors that biological variance in healthy repertoires might increase further over much longer intervals, such as months to years. The binomial model flagged around 1.1 differentially abundant clones between technical replicates, compared with about 17 over about 2 weeks and 19 over about four weeks.

Relative to germline, V is 0 bases shorter and J is 4 bases shorter, with 9 bases between their ends. There are 13 amino acids in the CDR3, from cysteine to phenylalanine inclusive. The CDR3 DNA has 39 bases and is translated from base 1. Based on the germline V gene, the CDR1 and CDR2 sequences are SQVTM and ANQGSEA. The immunoSEQ Assay, which relies on bias-controlled multiplex PCR amplification of genomic DNA, was used to profile TCRbeta CDR3 regions. As for the authors' bioinformatics: To quantify the absolute abundance of each unique TCRbeta CDR3 region, the sequences were collapsed and filtered. Differential abundance was assessed using a binomial (Fisher-equivalent) model and a beta-binomial model in which time-dependent variance fitted from healthy donors was added. Any clone with fewer than 5 combined templates was excluded, and a clone was called differentially abundant if its Benjamini-Hochberg FDR was below 0.01. In the beta-binomial model, variance was expressed as a function of the total template count across the two samples, in the form v = (b*log(k)+a)^2. TCRdb holds this immuneACCESS table with in-frame rearrangements only. Some clones are missing; in checked studies, unresolved V genes explain under half, and the rest has no known cause. The V and J calls and clone size were taken over from that table, and D and trimming were inferred from the DNA. Across this sample there are 95,000 or so clones, with around 87% seen only once. The biggest ten clones account for approximately 5.6% of the sample.

In this chain, TRBV29-1 is recombined with TRBJ1-2; the D gene cannot be resolved reliably. This receptor was identified in a person aged 18 to 70 in good health. Sequenced material: blood. The CDR3 sequence is CSVEDRTLYGYTF. The DNA sequence is given as TGCAGCGTTGAAGATCGGACTCTCTATGGCTACACCTTC.